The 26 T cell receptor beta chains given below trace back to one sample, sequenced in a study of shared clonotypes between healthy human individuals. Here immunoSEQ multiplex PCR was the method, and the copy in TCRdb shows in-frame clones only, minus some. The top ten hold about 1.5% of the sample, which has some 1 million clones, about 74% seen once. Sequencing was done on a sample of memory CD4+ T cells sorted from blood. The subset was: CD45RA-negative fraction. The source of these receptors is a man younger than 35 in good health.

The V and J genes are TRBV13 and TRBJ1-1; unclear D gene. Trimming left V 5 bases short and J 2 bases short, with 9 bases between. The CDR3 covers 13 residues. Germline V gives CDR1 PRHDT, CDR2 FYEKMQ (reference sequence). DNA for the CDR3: TGTGCCAGCAGCCAAGACATAAACACTGAAGCTTTCTTT. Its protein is CASSQDINTEAFF.

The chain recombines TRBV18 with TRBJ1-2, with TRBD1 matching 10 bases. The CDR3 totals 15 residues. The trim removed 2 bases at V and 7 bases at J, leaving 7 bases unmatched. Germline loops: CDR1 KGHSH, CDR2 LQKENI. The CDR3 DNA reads TGTGCCAGCTCACCAGGGACAGGGGCCCAGGGTGGCTACACCTTC. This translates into CASSPGTGAQGGYTF.

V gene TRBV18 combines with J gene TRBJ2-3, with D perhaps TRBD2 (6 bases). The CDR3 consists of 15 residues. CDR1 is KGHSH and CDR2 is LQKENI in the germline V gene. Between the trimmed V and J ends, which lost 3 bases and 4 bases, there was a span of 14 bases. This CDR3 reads CASSPVGLGADTQYF. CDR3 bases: TGTGCCAGCTCACCTGTGGGACTTGGGGCAGATACGCAGTATTTT.

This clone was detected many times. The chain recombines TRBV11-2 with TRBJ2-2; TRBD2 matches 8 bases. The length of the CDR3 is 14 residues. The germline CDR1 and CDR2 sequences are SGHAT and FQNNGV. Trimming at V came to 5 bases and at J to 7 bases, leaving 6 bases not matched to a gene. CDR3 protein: CASSGGRHSGELFF. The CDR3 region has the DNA TGTGCCAGCAGCGGCGGGAGGCATAGCGGGGAGCTGTTTTTT.

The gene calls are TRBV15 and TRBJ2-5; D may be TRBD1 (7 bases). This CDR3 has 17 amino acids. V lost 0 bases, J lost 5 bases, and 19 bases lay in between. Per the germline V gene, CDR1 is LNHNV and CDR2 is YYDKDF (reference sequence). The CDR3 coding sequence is TGTGCCACCAGCAGAGATGATAAGGGGGCGGGATGGGAGACCCAGTACTTC. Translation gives CATSRDDKGAGWETQYF.

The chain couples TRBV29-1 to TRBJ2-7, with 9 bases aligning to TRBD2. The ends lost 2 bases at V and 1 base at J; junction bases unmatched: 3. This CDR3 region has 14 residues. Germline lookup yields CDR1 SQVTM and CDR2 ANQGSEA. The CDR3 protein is CSVELAGTSYEQYF. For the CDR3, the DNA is TGCAGCGTTGAACTAGCGGGAACATCCTACGAGCAGTACTTC.

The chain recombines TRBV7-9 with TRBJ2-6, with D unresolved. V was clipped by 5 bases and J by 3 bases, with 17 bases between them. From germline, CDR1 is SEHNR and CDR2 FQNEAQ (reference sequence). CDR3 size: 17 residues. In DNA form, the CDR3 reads TGTGCCAGCAGCCAATCTAGGAGTGTAGGTGGGGCCAACGTCCTGACTTTC. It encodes CASSQSRSVGGANVLTF.

CDR3 DNA: TGTGCCAGTAGTCCCCAAACCGCCGGGACAGGGAAAGGTCAGCCCCAGCATTTT. Residues: CASSPQTAGTGKGQPQHF. V usage is TRBV19 and J usage is TRBJ1-5; 9 positions match TRBD1. V was clipped by 5 bases and J by 6 bases; unmatched bases: 17. Germline V gene lookup returns CDR1 LNHDA and CDR2 SQIVND (reference sequence). The CDR3 contains 18 residues.

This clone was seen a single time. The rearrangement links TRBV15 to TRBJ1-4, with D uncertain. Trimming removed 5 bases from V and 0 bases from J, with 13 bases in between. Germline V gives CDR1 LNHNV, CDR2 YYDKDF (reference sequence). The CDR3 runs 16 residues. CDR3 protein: CATSPGRSATNEKLFF. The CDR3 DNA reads TGTGCCACCAGCCCAGGACGGTCAGCAACTAATGAAAAACTGTTTTTT.

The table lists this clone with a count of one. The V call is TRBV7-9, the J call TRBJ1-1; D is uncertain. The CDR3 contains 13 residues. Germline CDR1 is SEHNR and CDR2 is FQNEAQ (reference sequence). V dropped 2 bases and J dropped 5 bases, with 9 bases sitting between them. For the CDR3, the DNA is TGTGCCAGCAGCTTAACGGTAGGGACTGAAGCTTTCTTT. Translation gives CASSLTVGTEAFF. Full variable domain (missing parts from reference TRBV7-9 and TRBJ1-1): DTGVSQNPRHKITKRGQNVTFRCDPISEHNRLYWYRQTLGQGPEFLTYFQNEAQLEKSRLLSDRFSAERPKGSFSTLEIQRTEQGDSAMYLCASSLTVGTEAFFGQGTRLTVV.

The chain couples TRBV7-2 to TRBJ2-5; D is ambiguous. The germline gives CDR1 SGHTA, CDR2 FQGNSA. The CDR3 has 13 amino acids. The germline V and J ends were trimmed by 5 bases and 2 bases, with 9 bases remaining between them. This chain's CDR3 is CASSASIQETQYF. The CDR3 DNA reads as TGTGCCAGCAGCGCCAGTATACAAGAGACCCAGTACTTC.

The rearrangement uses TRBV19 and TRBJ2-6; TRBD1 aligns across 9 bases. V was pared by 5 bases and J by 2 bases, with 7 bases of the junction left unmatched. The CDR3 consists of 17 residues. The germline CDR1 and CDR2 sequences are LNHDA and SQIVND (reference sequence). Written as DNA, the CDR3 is TGTGCCAGTAGTGAGGGACAGGGAGACGCTGGGGCCAACGTCCTGACTTTC. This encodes CASSEGQGDAGANVLTF.

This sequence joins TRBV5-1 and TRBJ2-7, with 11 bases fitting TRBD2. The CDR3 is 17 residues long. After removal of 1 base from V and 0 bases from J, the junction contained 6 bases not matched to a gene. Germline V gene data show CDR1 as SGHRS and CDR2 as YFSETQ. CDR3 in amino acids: CASSLMGLAVNSYEQYF. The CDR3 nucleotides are TGCGCCAGCAGCTTGATGGGACTAGCGGTGAACTCCTACGAGCAGTACTTC.

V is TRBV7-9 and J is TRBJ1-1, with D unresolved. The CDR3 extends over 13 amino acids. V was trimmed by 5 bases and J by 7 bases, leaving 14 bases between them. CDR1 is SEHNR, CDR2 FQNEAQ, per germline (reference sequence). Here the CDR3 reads CASSISREGEAFF. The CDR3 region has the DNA TGTGCCAGCAGCATTAGTCGAGAGGGTGAAGCTTTCTTT.

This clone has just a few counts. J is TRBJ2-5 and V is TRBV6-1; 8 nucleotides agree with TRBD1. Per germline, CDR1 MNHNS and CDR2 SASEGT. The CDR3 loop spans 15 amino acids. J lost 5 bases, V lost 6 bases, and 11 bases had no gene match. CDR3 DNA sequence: TGTGCCAGCAGCCCGGGCAACAGGGGGTTTGAGACCCAGTACTTC. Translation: CASSPGNRGFETQYF.

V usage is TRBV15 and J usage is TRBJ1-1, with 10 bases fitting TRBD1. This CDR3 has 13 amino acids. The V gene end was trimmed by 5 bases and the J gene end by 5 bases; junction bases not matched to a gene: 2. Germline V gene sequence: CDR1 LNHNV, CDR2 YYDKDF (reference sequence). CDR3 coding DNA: TGTGCCACCAGCGGGGACAGGGGTACTGAAGCTTTCTTT. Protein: CATSGDRGTEAFF. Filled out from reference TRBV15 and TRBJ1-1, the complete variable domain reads DAMVIQNPRYQVTQFGKPVTLSCSQTLNHNVMYWYQQKSSQAPKLLFHYYDKDFNNEADTPDNFQSRRPNTSFCFLDIRSPGLGDTAMYLCATSGDRGTEAFFGQGTRLTVV.

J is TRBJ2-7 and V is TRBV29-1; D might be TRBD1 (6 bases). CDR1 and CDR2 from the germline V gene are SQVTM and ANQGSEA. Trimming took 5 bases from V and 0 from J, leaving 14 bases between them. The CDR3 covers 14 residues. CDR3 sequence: CSVSQTGTSYEQYF. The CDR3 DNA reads TGCAGCGTTTCACAGACAGGAACCTCCTACGAGCAGTACTTC.

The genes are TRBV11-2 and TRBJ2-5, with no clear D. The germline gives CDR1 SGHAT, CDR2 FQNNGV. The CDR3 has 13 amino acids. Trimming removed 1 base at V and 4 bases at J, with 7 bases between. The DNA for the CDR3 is TGTGCCAGCAGCTTAGTCGGACGAGAGACCCAGTACTTC. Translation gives CASSLVGRETQYF. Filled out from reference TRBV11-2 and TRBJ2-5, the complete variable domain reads EAGVAQSPRYKIIEKRQSVAFWCNPISGHATLYWYQQILGQGPKLLIQFQNNGVVDDSQLPKDRFSAERLKGVDSTLKIQPAKLEDSAVYLCASSLVGRETQYFGPGTRLLVL.

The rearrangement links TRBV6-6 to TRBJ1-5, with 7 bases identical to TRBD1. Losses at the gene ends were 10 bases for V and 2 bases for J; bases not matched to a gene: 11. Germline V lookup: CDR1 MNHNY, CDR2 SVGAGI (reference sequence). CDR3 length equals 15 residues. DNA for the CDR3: TGTGCCACCGGACAGGATGGATTGGGCAATCAGCCCCAGCATTTT. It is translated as CATGQDGLGNQPQHF.

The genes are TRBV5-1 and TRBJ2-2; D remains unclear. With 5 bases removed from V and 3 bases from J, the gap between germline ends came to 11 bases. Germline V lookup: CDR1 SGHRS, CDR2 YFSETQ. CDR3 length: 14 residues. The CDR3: CASSVFGDTGELFF. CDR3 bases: TGCGCCAGCAGTGTATTTGGAGACACCGGGGAGCTGTTTTTT.

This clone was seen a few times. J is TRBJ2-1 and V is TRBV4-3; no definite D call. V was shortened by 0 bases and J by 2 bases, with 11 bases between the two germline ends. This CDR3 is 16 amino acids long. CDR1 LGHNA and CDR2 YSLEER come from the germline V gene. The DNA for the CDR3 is TGCGCCAGCAGCCAAGAGATCGGATCAACCTACAATGAGCAGTTCTTC. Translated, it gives CASSQEIGSTYNEQFF.

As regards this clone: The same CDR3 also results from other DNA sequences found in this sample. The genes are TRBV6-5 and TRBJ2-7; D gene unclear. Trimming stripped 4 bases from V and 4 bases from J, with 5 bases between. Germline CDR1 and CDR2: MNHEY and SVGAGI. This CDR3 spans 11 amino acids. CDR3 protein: CASSSPYEQYF. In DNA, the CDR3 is TGTGCCAGCAGTTCCCCTTACGAGCAGTACTTC.

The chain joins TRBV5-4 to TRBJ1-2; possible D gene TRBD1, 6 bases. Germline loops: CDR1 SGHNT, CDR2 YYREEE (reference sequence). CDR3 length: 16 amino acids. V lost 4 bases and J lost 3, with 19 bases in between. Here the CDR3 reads CASSPQGRGIDYGYTF. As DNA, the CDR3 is TGTGCCAGCAGCCCCCAGGGGCGGGGAATCGACTATGGCTACACCTTC.

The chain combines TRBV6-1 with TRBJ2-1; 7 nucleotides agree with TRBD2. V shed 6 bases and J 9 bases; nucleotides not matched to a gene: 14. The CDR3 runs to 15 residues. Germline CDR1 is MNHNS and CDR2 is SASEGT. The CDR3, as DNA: TGTGCCAGCAGCCGAACCAGCGGGGTTTTTAGTGAGCAGTTCTTC. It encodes CASSRTSGVFSEQFF.

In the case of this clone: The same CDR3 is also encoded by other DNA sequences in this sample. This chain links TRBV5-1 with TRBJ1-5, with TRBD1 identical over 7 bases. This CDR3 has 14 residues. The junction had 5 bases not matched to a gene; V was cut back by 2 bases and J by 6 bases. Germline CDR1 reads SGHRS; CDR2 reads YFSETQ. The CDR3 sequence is CASSLEGAGQPQHF. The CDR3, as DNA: TGCGCCAGCAGCTTAGAGGGGGCGGGTCAGCCCCAGCATTTT.

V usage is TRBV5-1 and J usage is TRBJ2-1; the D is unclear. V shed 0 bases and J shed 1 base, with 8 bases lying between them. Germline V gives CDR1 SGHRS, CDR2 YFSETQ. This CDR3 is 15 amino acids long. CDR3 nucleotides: TGCGCCAGCAGCTTGGGGGCAAAGTCCTACAATGAGCAGTTCTTC. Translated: CASSLGAKSYNEQFF.